This T cell receptor beta chain was recorded in a study of T cells after yellow fever vaccination. Study-level background: In the case of low-cell-number fractions, SMART-Seq v4 Ultra Low Input was used for preparation. Study results and limitations: Re-detected after boosting: most primary clones, around 97% of CD4 and about 85% of CD8. Clonotypes appearing in both CD4 and CD8 compartments existed, and their share was small.

TCRdb called the 5' RACE reads again in MiXCR, with one record for every CDR3 protein. The repertoire consists of some 350,000 distinct CDR3 sequences, with 4% occurring once and the leading ten covering 20% to 25%. This clonotype appeared a few times. Its antigen remains unknown. Germline V gene data show CDR1 as MNHEY and CDR2 as SVGEGT. The CDR3 extends over 13 amino acids. V was shortened by 5 bases and J by 2 bases, with 8 bases between the two germline ends. The chain couples TRBV6-2 or TRBV6-3 to TRBJ2-3; D gene ambiguous. Here the sequenced sample was PBMCs, taken 5 days after the yellow fever booster vaccination. This sequence originates from a man between 18 and 29 years old who received the YFV17D yellow fever vaccine. CDR3 region: CASSGITTDTQYF. CDR3 nucleotides: TGTGCCAGCAGTGGAATTACCACAGATACGCAGTATTTT.